The present T cell receptor (beta chain) was sequenced within a study of identical twins' blood T cells. There are a few counts of this clonotype. Each TCR cDNA library carried sample-specific barcodes on both ends. TCRdb re-derived calls from the 5' RACE reads in MiXCR, one entry per CDR3 protein. The data contain 350,000 to 450,000 distinct CDR3 sequences, approximately 30% of them singletons. The sample was PBMCs. This receptor was identified in a woman aged 18 to 55 in good health.

The CDR3 sequence is CSARPGTVRSYEQYF. For the CDR3, the DNA is TGCAGTGCTAGGCCTGGGACGGTACGCTCCTACGAGCAGTACTTC. This chain links TRBV20-1 with TRBJ2-7, with D possibly called TRBD1 or TRBD2 (5 bases each). The V end was cut by 3 bases, the J end by 0 bases, with 15 bases between. CDR1 DFQATT and CDR2 SNEGSKA come from the germline V gene (reference sequence). The length of the CDR3 is 15 residues.